This T cell receptor beta chain came from a study of Ad26.COV2.S vaccination and SARS-CoV-2 variants. Broader study findings: In vaccinated individuals, spike-specific CD8+ and CD4+ T cell responses reportedly displayed substantial breadth.

On this clone itself: Its matching antigen is unknown.

The table came from immunoSEQ multiplex PCR; TCRdb's copy has only in-frame clones and leaves some out. The table has some 410,000 clones, 92% seen once. Trimming removed 3 bases at V and 0 bases at J, with 11 bases between. Germline V CDR1 and CDR2: MNHNS, SASEGT. The CDR3 has 15 amino acids. Documented treatment: around 19 received Ad26.COV2.S at low or high dose, single or two shots; about five received placebo; per-sample allocation not given. Day 63 after the first injection of vaccine or placebo was the sampling time. The V call is TRBV6-1, the J call TRBJ1-2, with D perhaps TRBD1 (6 bases). Sequenced here: peripheral blood, sampled in a trial of Ad26.COV2.S vaccine versus placebo. This TCR was sampled from a person aged 18 to 65 who received the Ad26.COV2.S COVID-19 vaccine or a placebo. The CDR3 DNA is TGTGCCAGCAGTGACACAGGGAAAGCTAACTATGGCTACACCTTC. Its protein is CASSDTGKANYGYTF.